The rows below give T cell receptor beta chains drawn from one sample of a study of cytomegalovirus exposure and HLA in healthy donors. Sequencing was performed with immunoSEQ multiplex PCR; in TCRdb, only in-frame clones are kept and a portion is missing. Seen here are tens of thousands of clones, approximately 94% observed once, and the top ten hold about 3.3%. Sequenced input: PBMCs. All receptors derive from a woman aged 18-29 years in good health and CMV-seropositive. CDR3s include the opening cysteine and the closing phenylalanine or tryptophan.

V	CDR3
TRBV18	CASSPSGNPTGELFF
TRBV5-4	CASSLYGEREETQYF
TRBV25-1	CASSQTGNTIYF
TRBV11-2	CASSLIAEYEQYF
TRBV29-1	CSVQIGSGTGQETQYF
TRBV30	CAWRGAANYGYTF
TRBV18	CASSRLSGIAFF
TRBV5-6	CASSLRGDWATNEKLFF
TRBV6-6	CASSAETRGAFF
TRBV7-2	CASSATGDTEAFF
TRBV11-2	CASSLGLNTEAFF
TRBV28	CASSFVGARTEAFF
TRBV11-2	CASSLGGHVNEKLFF
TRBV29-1	CSVQSGQSPGYTF
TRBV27	CASRSLQGAKNTEAFF
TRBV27	CASRSLGLAGAYEQYF
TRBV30	CAWSALRAYEQYF
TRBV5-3	CARSGDGQGADYPEKLFF
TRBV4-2	CASSQGLSPYEQYF
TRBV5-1	CASSSGQGALGYTF
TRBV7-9	CASSLSGEKEKLFF
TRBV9	CASSVNPGDTDTQYF